This T cell receptor beta chain was sequenced during a study of blood T cell repertoires in COVID-19. The CDR3 extends over 13 amino acids. Trimming removed 7 bases at V and 3 bases at J, with 10 bases between. Germline V gene data show CDR1 as SGHNT and CDR2 as YENEEA. Profiling relied on immunoSEQ multiplex PCR, and the TCRdb table lists in-frame clones only, not all of them. Here the sample spans just over 300,000 clones, 80% to 90% being singletons. The chain joins TRBV11-3 to TRBJ2-1, with D hard to call. This TCR came from a young man who had recovered from COVID-19. Sequenced sample: PBMCs or T cells enriched from blood (not recorded which). The CDR3 region is CASIARGYNEQFF. CDR3 nucleotides: TGTGCCAGCATCGCTCGCGGCTACAATGAGCAGTTCTTC.